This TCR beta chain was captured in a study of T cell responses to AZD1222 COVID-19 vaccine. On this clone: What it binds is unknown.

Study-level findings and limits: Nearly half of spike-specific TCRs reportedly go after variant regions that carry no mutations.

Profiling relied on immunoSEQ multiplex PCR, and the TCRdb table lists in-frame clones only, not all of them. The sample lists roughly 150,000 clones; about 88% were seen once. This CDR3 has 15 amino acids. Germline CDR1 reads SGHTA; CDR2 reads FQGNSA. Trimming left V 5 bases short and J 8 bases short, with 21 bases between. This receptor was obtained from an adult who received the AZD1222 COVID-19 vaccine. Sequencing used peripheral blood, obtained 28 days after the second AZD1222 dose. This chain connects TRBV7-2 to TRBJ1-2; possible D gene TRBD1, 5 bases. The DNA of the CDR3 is TGTGCCAGCAGCACCCTGATGGGGGGAACGATCGGCTACACCTTC. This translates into CASSTLMGGTIGYTF.